A selection of T cell receptor beta chains follows, all from one sample in a study of blood T cell repertoires in COVID-19. The assay was immunoSEQ multiplex PCR, and TCRdb's table has in-frame clones only and misses some. Of about 94,000 clones listed, around 81% are singletons. Input material: peripheral blood. These receptor sequences come from a man between 60 and 75 years old with acute or convalescent COVID-19. Each CDR3 is given with its conserved first and last residue. The order of the fields is V gene, D gene, J gene, clone size, CDR3 protein, CDR3 DNA. D genes are given only for firm matches. Clone size is stated in some rows and not others, as once, few, many or a class when expanded.

v_call: TRBV11-2
d_call: .
j_call: TRBJ2-3
clone_size: .
cdr3_aa: CASSLVGGRADTQYF
cdr3_nt: TGTGCCAGCAGCTTAGTCGGGGGACGGGCAGATACGCAGTATTTT

v_call: TRBV5-1
d_call: TRBD1
j_call: TRBJ1-5
clone_size: .
cdr3_aa: CASSSGQGNQPQHF
cdr3_nt: TGCGCCAGCAGCTCGGGACAGGGTAATCAGCCCCAGCATTTT

v_call: TRBV19
d_call: .
j_call: TRBJ2-1
clone_size: .
cdr3_aa: CASRNPRGGSDEQFF
cdr3_nt: TGTGCCAGTAGAAATCCCCGCGGAGGGAGCGATGAGCAGTTCTTC

v_call: TRBV19
d_call: .
j_call: TRBJ1-1
clone_size: .
cdr3_aa: CASSMEQGMNTEAFF
cdr3_nt: TGTGCCAGTAGTATGGAACAGGGCATGAACACTGAAGCTTTCTTT

v_call: TRBV5-6
d_call: .
j_call: TRBJ1-4
clone_size: .
cdr3_aa: CASSLATGSNEKLFF
cdr3_nt: TGTGCCAGCAGCTTGGCCACAGGAAGTAATGAAAAACTGTTTTTT

v_call: TRBV7-2
d_call: .
j_call: TRBJ1-6
clone_size: .
cdr3_aa: CASSLSGVSNSPLHF
cdr3_nt: TGTGCCAGCAGCTTGAGCGGGGTATCTAATTCACCCCTCCACTTT

v_call: TRBV25-1
d_call: TRBD2
j_call: TRBJ2-5
clone_size: few
cdr3_aa: CASTLSGGQGETQYF
cdr3_nt: TGTGCCAGCACCCTTTCGGGGGGGCAGGGAGAGACCCAGTACTTC

v_call: TRBV7-8
d_call: TRBD1
j_call: TRBJ2-2
clone_size: .
cdr3_aa: CASSWESGTGSPNTGELFF
cdr3_nt: TGTGCCAGCAGCTGGGAGTCCGGGACAGGGAGTCCTAACACCGGGGAGCTGTTTTTT

v_call: TRBV6-2/TRBV6-3
d_call: TRBD1
j_call: TRBJ1-2
clone_size: once
cdr3_aa: CASSYIPTGGRSYGYTF
cdr3_nt: TGTGCCAGCAGTTACATTCCCACAGGGGGCCGGAGCTATGGCTACACCTTC

v_call: TRBV5-1
d_call: TRBD1
j_call: TRBJ2-1
clone_size: .
cdr3_aa: CASSFRGPSYNEQFF
cdr3_nt: TGCGCCAGCAGCTTTAGGGGGCCTTCTTACAATGAGCAGTTCTTC

v_call: TRBV30
d_call: .
j_call: TRBJ1-1
clone_size: .
cdr3_aa: CAWGQISEAFF
cdr3_nt: TGTGCCTGGGGACAGATCTCTGAAGCTTTCTTT

v_call: TRBV4-2
d_call: TRBD2
j_call: TRBJ2-1
clone_size: .
cdr3_aa: CASSHIPGLAVYNEQFF
cdr3_nt: TGTGCCAGCAGCCATATTCCGGGACTAGCGGTTTACAATGAGCAGTTCTTC

v_call: TRBV15
d_call: .
j_call: TRBJ1-5
clone_size: .
cdr3_aa: CATSRGRQGMGQPQHF
cdr3_nt: TGTGCCACCAGCAGAGGACGGCAGGGTATGGGTCAGCCCCAGCATTTT

v_call: TRBV18
d_call: TRBD1
j_call: TRBJ2-1
clone_size: .
cdr3_aa: CASSPPTGSTMREQFF
cdr3_nt: TGTGCCAGCTCACCACCGACAGGGTCGACGATGAGGGAGCAGTTCTTC

v_call: TRBV4-1
d_call: .
j_call: TRBJ1-5
clone_size: .
cdr3_aa: CASSQDLWAEGQPQHF
cdr3_nt: TGCGCCAGCAGCCAAGATCTATGGGCGGAGGGTCAGCCCCAGCATTTT

v_call: TRBV6-2/TRBV6-3
d_call: TRBD1
j_call: TRBJ2-2
clone_size: few
cdr3_aa: CASSRDRVFWPNTGELFF
cdr3_nt: TGTGCCAGCAGCAGGGACAGGGTTTTTTGGCCGAACACCGGGGAGCTGTTTTTT

v_call: TRBV3-1/TRBV3-2
d_call: TRBD1
j_call: TRBJ1-5
clone_size: once
cdr3_aa: CASSHTGGGQPQHF
cdr3_nt: TGTGCCAGCAGCCACACAGGGGGCGGGCAGCCCCAGCATTTT

v_call: TRBV2
d_call: .
j_call: TRBJ2-3
clone_size: few
cdr3_aa: CASKGGTASTDTQYF
cdr3_nt: TGTGCCAGCAAAGGCGGGACAGCAAGCACAGATACGCAGTATTTT

v_call: TRBV5-4
d_call: TRBD2
j_call: TRBJ2-5
clone_size: once
cdr3_aa: CASSLEREGETQYF
cdr3_nt: TGTGCCAGCAGCTTGGAGCGGGAAGGGGAGACCCAGTACTTC

v_call: TRBV13
d_call: .
j_call: TRBJ1-4
clone_size: once
cdr3_aa: CASSPGASQNEKLFF
cdr3_nt: TGTGCCAGCAGCCCAGGGGCCAGCCAGAATGAAAAACTGTTTTTT

v_call: TRBV28
d_call: TRBD2
j_call: TRBJ2-7
clone_size: .
cdr3_aa: CASSPGGILFEQYF
cdr3_nt: TGTGCCAGCAGTCCCGGGGGGATTCTCTTCGAGCAGTACTTC

v_call: TRBV30
d_call: .
j_call: TRBJ1-2
clone_size: .
cdr3_aa: CAWSAQGPGYTF
cdr3_nt: TGTGCCTGGAGTGCCCAGGGGCCCGGCTACACCTTC

v_call: TRBV11-2
d_call: TRBD1
j_call: TRBJ1-1
clone_size: .
cdr3_aa: CASSAGQGYNTEAFF
cdr3_nt: TGTGCCAGCAGCGCGGGACAGGGGTACAACACTGAAGCTTTCTTT

v_call: TRBV12-3/TRBV12-4
d_call: .
j_call: TRBJ1-2
clone_size: .
cdr3_aa: CASSSQGSHGYTF
cdr3_nt: TGTGCCAGCAGTTCCCAGGGATCTCACGGCTACACCTTC

v_call: TRBV5-1
d_call: .
j_call: TRBJ1-1
clone_size: .
cdr3_aa: CASSSGPPGMNTEAFF
cdr3_nt: TGCGCCAGCAGCTCCGGGCCTCCGGGGATGAACACTGAAGCTTTCTTT

v_call: TRBV6-1
d_call: TRBD1
j_call: TRBJ2-7
clone_size: .
cdr3_aa: CASSDGQGPSPYEQYF
cdr3_nt: TGTGCCAGCAGTGATGGACAGGGGCCCTCGCCCTACGAGCAGTACTTC

v_call: TRBV19
d_call: .
j_call: TRBJ1-2
clone_size: .
cdr3_aa: CASSIAQDYGYTF
cdr3_nt: TGTGCCAGTAGTATAGCACAGGACTATGGCTACACCTTC

v_call: TRBV10-2
d_call: .
j_call: TRBJ2-7
clone_size: once
cdr3_aa: CASKNRYSYEQYF
cdr3_nt: TGCGCCAGCAAGAACAGGTACTCCTACGAGCAGTACTTC

v_call: TRBV7-3
d_call: .
j_call: TRBJ2-5
clone_size: .
cdr3_aa: CASSLLEGETQYF
cdr3_nt: TGTGCCAGCAGCTTATTGGAGGGGGAGACCCAGTACTTC

v_call: TRBV7-9
d_call: TRBD1
j_call: TRBJ1-3
clone_size: .
cdr3_aa: CASSRGTGAGNTIYF
cdr3_nt: TGTGCCAGCAGCCGCGGGACAGGGGCCGGAAACACCATATATTTT

v_call: TRBV14
d_call: .
j_call: TRBJ1-1
clone_size: once
cdr3_aa: CASSRTDSGTEAFF
cdr3_nt: TGTGCCAGCAGCCGCACGGATTCGGGCACTGAAGCTTTCTTT

v_call: TRBV14
d_call: TRBD1
j_call: TRBJ1-1
clone_size: .
cdr3_aa: CASSQEAAGGGEAFF
cdr3_nt: TGTGCCAGCAGCCAAGAAGCGGCAGGGGGCGGTGAAGCTTTCTTT

v_call: TRBV2
d_call: TRBD1
j_call: TRBJ1-1
clone_size: .
cdr3_aa: CASREEHTGVAKTEAFF
cdr3_nt: TGTGCCAGCAGAGAAGAACATACAGGGGTAGCCAAAACTGAAGCTTTCTTT

v_call: TRBV27
d_call: .
j_call: TRBJ2-6
clone_size: .
cdr3_aa: CASSFGGRANVLTF
cdr3_nt: TGTGCCAGCAGTTTTGGGGGGAGGGCCAACGTCCTGACTTTC

v_call: TRBV29-1
d_call: TRBD1
j_call: TRBJ1-2
clone_size: .
cdr3_aa: CSALPGQSNYGYTF
cdr3_nt: TGCAGCGCTTTACCGGGACAGTCTAACTATGGCTACACCTTC

v_call: TRBV18
d_call: .
j_call: TRBJ1-3
clone_size: once
cdr3_aa: CASSPSNGNTIYF
cdr3_nt: TGTGCCAGCTCACCGAGCAATGGAAACACCATATATTTT

v_call: TRBV3-1/TRBV3-2
d_call: TRBD1
j_call: TRBJ1-2
clone_size: .
cdr3_aa: CASSLSDRGLGGYTF
cdr3_nt: TGTGCCAGCAGCCTGTCGGACAGGGGCCTGGGTGGCTACACCTTC

v_call: TRBV10-3
d_call: .
j_call: TRBJ1-4
clone_size: .
cdr3_aa: CAISASSTNEKLFF
cdr3_nt: TGTGCCATCAGTGCGTCGTCGACTAATGAAAAACTGTTTTTT

v_call: TRBV2
d_call: TRBD1
j_call: TRBJ1-2
clone_size: .
cdr3_aa: CASKNGQANIYGYTF
cdr3_nt: TGTGCCAGCAAGAACGGACAGGCTAACATTTATGGCTACACCTTC

v_call: TRBV2
d_call: TRBD1
j_call: TRBJ1-5
clone_size: .
cdr3_aa: CASSGVEGAAKPQHF
cdr3_nt: TGTGCCAGCAGTGGGGTAGAGGGGGCGGCGAAGCCCCAGCATTTT

v_call: TRBV14
d_call: TRBD1
j_call: TRBJ1-2
clone_size: .
cdr3_aa: CASSLGTGGFYGYTF
cdr3_nt: TGTGCCAGCAGCCTGGGGACAGGCGGCTTCTATGGCTACACCTTC

v_call: TRBV7-3
d_call: .
j_call: TRBJ1-1
clone_size: .
cdr3_aa: CASSFNGGNTEAFF
cdr3_nt: TGTGCCAGCAGCTTTAACGGGGGGAACACTGAAGCTTTCTTT

v_call: TRBV3-1/TRBV3-2
d_call: .
j_call: TRBJ2-1
clone_size: .
cdr3_aa: CASSQDRFGEQFF
cdr3_nt: TGTGCCAGCAGCCAAGATCGATTCGGGGAGCAGTTCTTC

v_call: TRBV3-1/TRBV3-2
d_call: .
j_call: TRBJ1-4
clone_size: .
cdr3_aa: CASSQDDGVLNEKLFF
cdr3_nt: TGTGCCAGCAGCCAAGATGACGGGGTCCTGAATGAAAAACTGTTTTTT

v_call: TRBV4-3
d_call: TRBD1
j_call: TRBJ1-1
clone_size: .
cdr3_aa: CASSQFTGDTEAFF
cdr3_nt: TGCGCCAGCAGCCAATTTACAGGGGACACTGAAGCTTTCTTT

v_call: TRBV18
d_call: .
j_call: TRBJ1-2
clone_size: .
cdr3_aa: CASSPRNRERQIYGYTF
cdr3_nt: TGTGCCAGCTCACCGAGAAACAGGGAACGACAGATCTATGGCTACACCTTC

v_call: TRBV5-8
d_call: TRBD1
j_call: TRBJ2-1
clone_size: once
cdr3_aa: CASTTPPGQGLYEQFF
cdr3_nt: TGTGCCAGCACCACCCCCCCGGGACAGGGATTATATGAGCAGTTCTTC

v_call: TRBV29-1
d_call: .
j_call: TRBJ1-2
clone_size: .
cdr3_aa: CSTGGYNYGYTF
cdr3_nt: TGCAGTACGGGAGGTTATAACTATGGCTACACCTTC

v_call: TRBV6-1
d_call: .
j_call: TRBJ1-4
clone_size: .
cdr3_aa: CASSETGVGREKLFF
cdr3_nt: TGTGCCAGCAGTGAAACCGGGGTCGGGAGGGAAAAACTGTTTTTT